The entry below describes one T cell receptor beta chain. The data originate from a study of shared clonotypes between healthy human individuals. CDR3 length equals 14 residues. Deletions cut 11 bases from V and 6 bases from J, with 20 bases between. The germline V gene has CDR1 MDHEN and CDR2 SYDVKM. TCRdb's table, derived via immunoSEQ multiplex PCR, lists solely in-frame clones and lacks some. The repertoire consists of 2,500,000 or so clones, with approximately 94% occurring once and the leading ten covering around 0.14%. The sequence derives from a man aged 18 to 30 in good health. This chain links TRBV28 with TRBJ2-1; maybe TRBD2 (7 bases). Sequencing was performed on naive CD4+ T cells sorted from blood. Subset described: CD45RA+ positively selected. The CDR3 is CAAFRGAVSNEQFF. The CDR3, as DNA: TGTGCCGCGTTTCGGGGGGCCGTGTCCAATGAGCAGTTCTTC.